Sequencing of this TCR beta chain was carried out in a study of T cell responses to AZD1222 COVID-19 vaccine. Second doses were pooled across both intervals (about 4 or about 12 weeks). CDR3 size: 18 residues. Generated by immunoSEQ multiplex PCR, the TCRdb table keeps only in-frame clones and is missing some. In the table there are roughly 140,000 clones, 90% of which are singletons. This TCR was sampled from an adult who received the AZD1222 COVID-19 vaccine. This rearrangement joins TRBV21-1 to TRBJ1-1; no check of the table's D call, TRBD1, against the DNA was made. TRBV21-1 is classified as a pseudogene. Specimen: peripheral blood, collected 28 days after the second AZD1222 dose. The CDR3 reads CASSPQGPGWGHNTEAFF. DNA of the CDR3: TGTGCCAGCAGCCCCCAAGGGCCGGGCTGGGGCCACAACACTGAAGCTTTCTTT.